This T cell receptor (beta chain) was sequenced during a study of T cell clones after liver transplantation. Study at large: Post-transplant blood was tracked for graft-donor-reactive T cell clones identified in a pre-transplant mixed lymphocyte reaction.

The sample holds a few counts of this clone. Method: immunoSEQ multiplex PCR; TCRdb's copy keeps in-frame clones and lacks some. The data show fewer than 110,000 clones, 84% seen once. V lost 4 bases and J lost 4; bases outside the gene matches: 3. The germline gives CDR1 SGHVS, CDR2 FQNEAQ. CDR3 length equals 14 residues. J is TRBJ2-4 and V is TRBV7-8; the match to TRBD2 covers 8 bases. This material consisted of CD4+ T cells from blood, taken around 50 months after liver transplant. The receptor's source is a human patient who received a liver transplant. Part of the T cell pool may stem from the graft donor. CDR3 nucleotides: TGTGCCAGCAGCTCCCAGCGGGGGAAAAACATTCAGTACTTC. It translates to CASSSQRGKNIQYF. Looking up the rest from reference TRBV7-8 and TRBJ2-4 gives the full variable domain: GAGVSQSPRYKVAKRGQDVALRCDPISGHVSLFWYQQALGQGPEFLTYFQNEAQLDKSGLPSDRFFAERPEGSVSTLKIQRTQQEDSAVYLCASSSQRGKNIQYFGAGTRLSVL.